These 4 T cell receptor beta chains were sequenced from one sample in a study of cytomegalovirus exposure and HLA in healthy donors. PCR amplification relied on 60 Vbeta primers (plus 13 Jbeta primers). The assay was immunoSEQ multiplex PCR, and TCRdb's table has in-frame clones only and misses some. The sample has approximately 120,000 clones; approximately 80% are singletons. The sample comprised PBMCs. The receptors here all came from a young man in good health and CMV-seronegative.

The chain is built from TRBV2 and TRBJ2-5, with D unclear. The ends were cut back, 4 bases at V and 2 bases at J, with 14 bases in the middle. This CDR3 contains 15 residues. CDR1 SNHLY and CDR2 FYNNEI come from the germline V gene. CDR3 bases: TGTGCCAGCAGTGGCCGGCTAGGTACACAAGAGACCCAGTACTTC. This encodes CASSGRLGTQETQYF.

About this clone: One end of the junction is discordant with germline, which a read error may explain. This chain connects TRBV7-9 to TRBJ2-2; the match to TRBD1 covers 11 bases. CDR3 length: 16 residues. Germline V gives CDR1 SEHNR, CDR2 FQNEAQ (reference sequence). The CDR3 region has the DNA TGTTCCAGCAGCTACGGACAGGGGGCTGGCACCGGGGAGCTGTTTTTT. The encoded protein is CSSSYGQGAGTGELFF.

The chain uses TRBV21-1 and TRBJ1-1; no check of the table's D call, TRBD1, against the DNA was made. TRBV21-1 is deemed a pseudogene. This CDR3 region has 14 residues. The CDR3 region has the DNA TGTGCCAGCAGCGGGGACAGGCCGAACACTGAAGCTTTCTTT. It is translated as CASSGDRPNTEAFF.

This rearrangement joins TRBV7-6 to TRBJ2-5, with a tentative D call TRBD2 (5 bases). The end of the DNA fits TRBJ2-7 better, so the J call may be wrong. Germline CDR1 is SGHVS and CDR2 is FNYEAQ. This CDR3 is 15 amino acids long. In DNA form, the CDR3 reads TGTGCCAGCAGCTTAGTTATGACGGGGTCAGCCGAGCAGTACTTC. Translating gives CASSLVMTGSAEQYF.